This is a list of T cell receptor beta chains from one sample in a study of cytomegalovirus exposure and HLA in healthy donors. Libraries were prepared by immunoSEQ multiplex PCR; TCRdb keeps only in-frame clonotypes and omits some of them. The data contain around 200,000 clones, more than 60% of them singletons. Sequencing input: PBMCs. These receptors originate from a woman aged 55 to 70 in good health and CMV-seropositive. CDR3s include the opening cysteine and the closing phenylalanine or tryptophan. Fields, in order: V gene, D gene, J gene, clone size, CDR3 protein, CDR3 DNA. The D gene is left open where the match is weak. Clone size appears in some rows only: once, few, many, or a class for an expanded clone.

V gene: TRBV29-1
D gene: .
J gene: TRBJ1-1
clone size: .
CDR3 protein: CSVLPDQNTEAFF
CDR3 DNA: TGCAGCGTCCTCCCAGATCAGAACACTGAAGCTTTCTTT

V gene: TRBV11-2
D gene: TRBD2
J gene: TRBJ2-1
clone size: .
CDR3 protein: CASSRISGPYNEQFF
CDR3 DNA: TGTGCCAGCAGCCGCATTAGCGGGCCCTACAATGAGCAGTTCTTC

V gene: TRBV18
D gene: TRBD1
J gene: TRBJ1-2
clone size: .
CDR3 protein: CASSRDSKTSYGYTF
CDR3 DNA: TGTGCCAGCTCCCGGGACAGCAAAACCAGCTATGGCTACACCTTC

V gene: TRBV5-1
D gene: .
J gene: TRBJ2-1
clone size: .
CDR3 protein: CASSSREVQFF
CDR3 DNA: TGCGCCAGCAGCTCGAGGGAGGTGCAGTTCTTC

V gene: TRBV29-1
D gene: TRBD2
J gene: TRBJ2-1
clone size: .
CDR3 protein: CSVRAGGEQFF
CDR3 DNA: TGCAGCGTTCGAGCGGGGGGTGAGCAGTTCTTC

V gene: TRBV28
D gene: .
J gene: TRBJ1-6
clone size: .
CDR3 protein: CASSFGVSQALHF
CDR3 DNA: TGTGCCAGCAGTTTTGGAGTCAGTCAAGCCCTCCACTTT

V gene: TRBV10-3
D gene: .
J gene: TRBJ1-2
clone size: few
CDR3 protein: CAISEVEGIGYTF
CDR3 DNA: TGTGCCATCAGTGAGGTGGAGGGGATTGGCTACACCTTC

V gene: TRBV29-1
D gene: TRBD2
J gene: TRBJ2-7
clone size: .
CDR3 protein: CSATGTSGSYEQYF
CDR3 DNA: TGCAGCGCAACCGGGACTAGCGGGAGTTACGAGCAGTACTTC

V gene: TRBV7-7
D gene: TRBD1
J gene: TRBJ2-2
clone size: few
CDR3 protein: CASSFGQGTGELFF
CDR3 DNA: TGTGCCAGCAGCTTTGGACAGGGGACCGGGGAGCTGTTTTTT

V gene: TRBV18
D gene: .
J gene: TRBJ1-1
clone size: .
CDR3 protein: CASSPPSRGLNTEAFF
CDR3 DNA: TGTGCCAGCTCACCACCATCCAGGGGCTTGAACACTGAAGCTTTCTTT

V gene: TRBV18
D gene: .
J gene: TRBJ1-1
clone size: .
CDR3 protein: CASSLLPRRNTEAFF
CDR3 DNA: TGTGCCAGCTCACTTCTGCCCCGGAGGAACACTGAAGCTTTCTTT